This TCR beta chain was recorded in a study of T cells in Graves' hyperthyroidism and ophthalmopathy. Amplification yielded TCR beta CDR3 regions, with RNA transcripts as the source. When the TCR CDR3 underwent first-round RT-PCR, the HTBI primer set was used. One entry per CDR3 protein results from TCRdb running MiXCR on the multiplex PCR reads. Counted here are about 510,000 distinct CDR3 sequences, 40% to 50% occurring once; the ten biggest clones make up about two fifths. This clonotype appeared a single time. What it recognizes is unknown. Points from the study as a whole: For ophthalmopathy, model prediction preceded onset by a median around six months.

The junction had 5 bases not matched to a gene; V was cut back by 5 bases and J by 4 bases. Germline CDR1 and CDR2: SGHRS and YFSETQ. The CDR3 covers 13 residues. The specimen sequenced was peripheral blood or thyroid tissue (not recorded which). This clonotype originated in an adult woman with Graves' disease, either hyperthyroidism or ophthalmopathy (not recorded which). The rearrangement links TRBV5-1 to TRBJ2-5, with 7 nucleotides matching TRBD2. CDR3: CASSHGGGETQYF. CDR3 sequence (DNA): TGCGCCAGCAGTCATGGCGGGGGAGAGACCCAGTACTTC.